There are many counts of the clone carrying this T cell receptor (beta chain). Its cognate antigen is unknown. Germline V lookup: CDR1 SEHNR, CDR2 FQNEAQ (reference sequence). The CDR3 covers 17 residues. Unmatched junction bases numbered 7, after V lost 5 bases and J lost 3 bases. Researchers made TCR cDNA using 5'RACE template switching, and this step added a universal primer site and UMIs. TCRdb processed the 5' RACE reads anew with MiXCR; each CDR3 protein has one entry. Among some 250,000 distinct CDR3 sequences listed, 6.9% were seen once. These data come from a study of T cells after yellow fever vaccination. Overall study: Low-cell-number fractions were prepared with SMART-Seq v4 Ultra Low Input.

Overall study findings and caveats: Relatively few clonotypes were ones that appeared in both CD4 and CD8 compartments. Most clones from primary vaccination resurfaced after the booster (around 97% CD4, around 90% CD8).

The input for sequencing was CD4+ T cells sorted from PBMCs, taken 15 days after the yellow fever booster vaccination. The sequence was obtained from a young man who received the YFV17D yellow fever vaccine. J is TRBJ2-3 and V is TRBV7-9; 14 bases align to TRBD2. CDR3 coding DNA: TGTGCCAGCAGCACGACCGGGACTAGCGGGAGAACAGATACGCAGTATTTT. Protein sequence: CASSTTGTSGRTDTQYF.